A single sample is the source of the 12 T cell receptor beta chains below, sequenced in a study of T cells after posttransplantation cyclophosphamide (dated by TCRdb to 2015 to 2016). Receptor amplification or capture employed the immunoSEQ multiplex PCR assay. TCRdb took over this immuneACCESS table, retaining in-frame rearrangements with V and J assigned. Such tables are incomplete; in checked studies, under half of the missing clones stem from an unresolved V gene, and the remainder is unexplained. The table gives around 39,000 clones for this sample, with none occurring only once. The ten largest clones take up about 1.2% of the sample. Sequencing was carried out using PBMCs. These receptors came from a girl aged 10-17 years in good health, CMV-negative, and a related stem cell transplant donor.

This clone was observed at least ten times. The chain combines TRBV7-9 with TRBJ2-5, with TRBD1 as a possible D gene (5 bases). V lost 1 base to trimming and J lost 4 bases, with 10 bases between them. CDR3 length equals 14 residues. CDR1 and CDR2 from the germline V gene are SEHNR and FQNEAQ (reference sequence). The CDR3 nucleotides read TGTGCCAGCAGCTTAGTACAGGAAGGAGAGACCCAGTACTTC. Translation gives CASSLVQEGETQYF.

This chain connects TRBV7-9 to TRBJ2-5; TRBD2 matches at 8 bases. CDR3 length: 15 residues. Germline V gives CDR1 SEHNR, CDR2 FQNEAQ (reference sequence). V gave up 3 bases and J gave up 4 bases; unmatched junction bases: 7. CDR3 loop: CASSLSTSGLETQYF. Here the CDR3 DNA reads TGTGCCAGCAGCTTGAGTACTAGCGGACTAGAGACCCAGTACTTC.

This clone was counted many times. This chain uses TRBV11-2 with TRBJ2-3, with D possibly being TRBD2 (6 bases). This CDR3 is built from 13 residues. Trimming removed 1 base at V and 4 bases at J, with 6 bases between. Germline assignment: CDR1 SGHAT and CDR2 FQNNGV. The CDR3 reads CASSLGLADTQYF. DNA of the CDR3: TGTGCCAGCAGCTTAGGACTAGCAGATACGCAGTATTTT.

The J gene is TRBJ2-7, the V gene TRBV21-1; TRBD2, the table's D call, lacks a check against the DNA. TRBV21-1 is a pseudogene locus. The CDR3 consists of 17 residues. The CDR3 region has the DNA TGTGCCAGCACCTCGTCGGGGGGCAGGGGAACCTCCTACGAGCAGTACTTC. It specifies CASTSSGGRGTSYEQYF.

This clone was detected many times. V usage is TRBV19 and J usage is TRBJ1-1; D ambiguous. From germline, CDR1 is LNHDA and CDR2 SQIVND (reference sequence). CDR3 length equals 16 residues. The ends were cut back, 7 bases at V and 3 bases at J, with 21 bases in the middle. The CDR3 nucleotides are TGTGCCAGTACCTCCCCGGGAACATCTAGGGACACTGAAGCTTTCTTT. Amino acids: CASTSPGTSRDTEAFF.

This clone appeared a few times. The rearrangement links TRBV7-9 to TRBJ2-2; 8 bases are a match to TRBD1. This CDR3 region has 16 residues. Germline values: CDR1 SEHNR, CDR2 FQNEAQ (reference sequence). The V gene end was trimmed by 5 bases and the J gene end by 6 bases; junction bases not matched to a gene: 11. CDR3 sequence: CASSPRGRGLAGELFF. In DNA, the CDR3 is TGTGCCAGCAGCCCCCGAGGCAGGGGGCTCGCCGGGGAGCTGTTTTTT. Full variable domain (outside the CDR3, taken from reference TRBV7-9 and TRBJ2-2): DTGVSQNPRHKITKRGQNVTFRCDPISEHNRLYWYRQTLGQGPEFLTYFQNEAQLEKSRLLSDRFSAERPKGSFSTLEIQRTEQGDSAMYLCASSPRGRGLAGELFFGEGSRLTVL.

This clone was seen repeatedly, ten times or more. V gene TRBV2 combines with J gene TRBJ1-1; D is unresolved. The CDR3 has 13 residues. Per the germline V gene, CDR1 is SNHLY and CDR2 is FYNNEI. Trimming stripped 5 bases from V and 4 bases from J, with 11 bases between. The CDR3 DNA follows: TGTGCCAGCAGTCGAACTCGCATCACTGAAGCTTTCTTT. It specifies CASSRTRITEAFF.

This clone was seen ten or more times. The CDR3: CASSPPRQGTIHEQYF. CDR3 bases: TGTGCCAGCTCACCACCGCGACAGGGGACAATCCACGAGCAGTACTTC. V usage is TRBV18 and J usage is TRBJ2-7; 8 bases fit TRBD1. CDR1 is KGHSH, CDR2 LQKENI, per germline. The CDR3 has 16 residues. The junction had 9 bases not matched to a gene; V was cut back by 0 bases and J by 5 bases.

Regarding this clone: Lacking the conserved final phenylalanine or tryptophan, this CDR3 likely reflects a read error. This rearrangement joins TRBV5-1 to TRBJ1-2; unclear D gene. The V end was cut by 0 bases, the J end by 0 bases, with 9 bases between. Per the germline V gene, CDR1 is SGHRS and CDR2 is YFSETQ. CDR3 size: 15 residues. The CDR3 bases are TGCGCCAGCAGCTTGGAGCCCCCTCCTAACTATGGCTACACCCTC. Translating it yields CASSLEPPPNYGYTL.

This clone was observed many times. The chain uses TRBV2 and TRBJ1-1; no clear D gene. The CDR3 spans 12 residues. The germline V gene has CDR1 SNHLY and CDR2 FYNNEI. V was clipped by 5 bases and J by 0 bases, with 4 bases between them. CDR3 nucleotide sequence: TGTGCCAGCAGTCTAGTGAACACTGAAGCTTTCTTT. It specifies CASSLVNTEAFF.

This clone turned up a few times. The V call is TRBV7-2, the J call TRBJ2-3, with TRBD1 as a possible D gene (6 bases). Trimming took off 5 bases at V and 2 bases at J, with 14 bases between the two ends. Germline V lookup: CDR1 SGHTA, CDR2 FQGNSA. The CDR3 contains 15 residues. This CDR3 is CASSRTATTTDTQYF. CDR3 sequence (DNA): TGTGCCAGCAGCCGGACAGCTACAACCACAGATACGCAGTATTTT.

The V call is TRBV27, the J call TRBJ2-1, with a weak D call TRBD1 (6 bases). Trimming left V 5 bases short and J 16 bases short, with 27 bases between. This CDR3 is 15 amino acids long. Germline V gene lookup returns CDR1 MNHEY and CDR2 SMNVEV (reference sequence). The CDR3 coding sequence is TGTGCCAGCAGTATAAACGCCCTCGGGCAGGGGAGTGTTTTCTTC. The encoded protein is CASSINALGQGSVFF.